The TCR beta chain described here comes from a study of cytomegalovirus exposure and HLA in healthy donors. The PCR used 60 Vbeta and 13 Jbeta primers. Using immunoSEQ multiplex PCR, the repertoire was profiled, and TCRdb retains in-frame clones only, with some absent. The table has 69,000 or so clones, about three quarters seen once. Germline V gene data show CDR1 as SQVTM and CDR2 as ANQGSEA. Trimming pared 3 bases from V and 3 bases from J, leaving 11 bases between. This CDR3 region has 13 residues. The receptor comes from a man between 18 and 35 years old in good health and CMV-seronegative. The V call is TRBV29-1, the J call TRBJ1-2; weak D call: TRBD1 (5 bases). Sample: PBMCs. The CDR3 DNA follows: TGCAGCGTTGAGGGGCGCGGTCACTATGGCTACACCTTC. This codes for CSVEGRGHYGYTF. Together with reference TRBV29-1 and TRBJ1-2, the CDR3 gives the full variable domain: SAVISQKPSRDICQRGTSLTIQCQVDSQVTMMFWYRQQPGQSLTLIATANQGSEATYESGFVIDKFPISRPNLTFSTLTVSNMSPEDSSIYLCSVEGRGHYGYTFGSGTRLTVV.